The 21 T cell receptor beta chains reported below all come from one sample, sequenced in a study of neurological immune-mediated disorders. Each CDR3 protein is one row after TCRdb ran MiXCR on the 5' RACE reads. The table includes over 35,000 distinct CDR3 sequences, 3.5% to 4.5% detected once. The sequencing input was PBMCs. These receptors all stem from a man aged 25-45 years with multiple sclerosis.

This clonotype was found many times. The CDR3 DNA follows: TGTGCCAGCAGTGAGGACAGCCGAACTATGAACACTGAAGCTTTCTTT. Translating gives CASSEDSRTMNTEAFF. The chain joins TRBV25-1 to TRBJ1-1; the D gene is possibly TRBD1 (6 bases). The V end lost 3 bases, the J end lost 0 bases, and 14 bases lay between the germline ends. CDR1 and CDR2 from the germline V gene are MGHDK and SYGVNS. The CDR3 has 16 residues.

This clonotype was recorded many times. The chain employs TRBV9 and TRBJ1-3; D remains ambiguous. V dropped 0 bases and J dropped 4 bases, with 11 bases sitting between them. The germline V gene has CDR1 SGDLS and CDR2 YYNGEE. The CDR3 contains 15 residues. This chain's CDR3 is CASSVAVGRGNTIYF. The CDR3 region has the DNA TGTGCCAGCAGCGTAGCTGTGGGGAGAGGAAACACCATATATTTT.

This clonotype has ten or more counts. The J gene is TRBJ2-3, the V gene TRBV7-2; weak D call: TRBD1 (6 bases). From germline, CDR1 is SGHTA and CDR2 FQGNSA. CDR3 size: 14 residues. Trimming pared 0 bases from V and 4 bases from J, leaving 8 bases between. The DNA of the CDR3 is TGTGCCAGCAGCTTAGCGACAGGAGCAGATACGCAGTATTTT. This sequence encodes CASSLATGADTQYF.

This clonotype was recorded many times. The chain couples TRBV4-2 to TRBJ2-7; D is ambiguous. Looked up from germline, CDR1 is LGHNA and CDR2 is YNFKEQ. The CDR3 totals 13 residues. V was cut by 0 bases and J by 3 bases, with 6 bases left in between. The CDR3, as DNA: TGTGCCAGCAGCCAAGAGCCCTACTACGAGCAGTACTTC. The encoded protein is CASSQEPYYEQYF.

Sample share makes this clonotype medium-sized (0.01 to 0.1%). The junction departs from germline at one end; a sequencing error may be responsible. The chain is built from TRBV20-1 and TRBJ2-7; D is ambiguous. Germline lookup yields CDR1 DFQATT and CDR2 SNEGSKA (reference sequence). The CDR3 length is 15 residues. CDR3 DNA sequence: TGCAGTGCCAGAGTCCGACGGAGCCCATCCTACGAGCAGTACTTC. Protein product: CSARVRRSPSYEQYF.

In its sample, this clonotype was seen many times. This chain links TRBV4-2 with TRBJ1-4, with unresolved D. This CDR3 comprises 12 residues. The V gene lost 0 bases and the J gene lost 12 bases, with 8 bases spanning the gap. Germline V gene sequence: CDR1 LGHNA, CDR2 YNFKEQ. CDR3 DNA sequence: TGTGCCAGCAGCCAAGAAGTGGAGGAACTGTTTTTT. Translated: CASSQEVEELFF.

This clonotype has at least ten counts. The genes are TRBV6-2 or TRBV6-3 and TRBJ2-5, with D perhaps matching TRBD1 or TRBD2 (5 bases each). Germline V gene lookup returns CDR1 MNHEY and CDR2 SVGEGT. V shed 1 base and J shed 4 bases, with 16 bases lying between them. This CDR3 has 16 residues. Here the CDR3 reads CASSYWDRRRLETQYF. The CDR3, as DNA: TGTGCCAGCAGTTACTGGGACCGGCGCCGATTAGAGACCCAGTACTTC.

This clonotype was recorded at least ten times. The CDR3 nucleotides read TGTGCCAGCAGTTTTATAACTTTCGGACGCTCCTACGAGCAGTACTTC. The encoded protein is CASSFITFGRSYEQYF. J is TRBJ2-7 and V is TRBV11-2; D gene ambiguous. V lost 6 bases to trimming and J lost 0 bases, with 18 bases between them. Germline loops: CDR1 SGHAT, CDR2 FQNNGV. The CDR3 has 16 residues.

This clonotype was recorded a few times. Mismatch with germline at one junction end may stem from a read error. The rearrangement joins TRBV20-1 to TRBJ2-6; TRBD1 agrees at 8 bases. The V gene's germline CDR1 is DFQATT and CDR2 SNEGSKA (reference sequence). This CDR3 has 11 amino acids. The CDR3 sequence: CSAQGAKVLTF. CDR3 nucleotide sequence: TGCAGTGCCCAGGGGGCCAAAGTCCTGACTTTC.

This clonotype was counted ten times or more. The CDR3 nucleotides read TGCGCCAGCAGCCCAGAGCAGGGTTTCGGCACAGATACGCAGTATTTT. Residues: CASSPEQGFGTDTQYF. The rearrangement links TRBV4-3 to TRBJ2-3; maybe TRBD1 (5 bases). The V gene's germline CDR1 is LGHNA and CDR2 YSLEER. The CDR3 has 16 amino acids. V lost 4 bases and J lost 1, with 15 bases in between.

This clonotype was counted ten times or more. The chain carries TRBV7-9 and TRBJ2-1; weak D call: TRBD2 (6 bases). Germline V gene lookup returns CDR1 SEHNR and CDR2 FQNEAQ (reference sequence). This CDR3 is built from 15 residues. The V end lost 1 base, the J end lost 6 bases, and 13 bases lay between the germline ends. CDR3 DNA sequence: TGTGCCAGCAGCTTAGGGGCGACTAGTTCCAATGAGCAGTTCTTC. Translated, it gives CASSLGATSSNEQFF.

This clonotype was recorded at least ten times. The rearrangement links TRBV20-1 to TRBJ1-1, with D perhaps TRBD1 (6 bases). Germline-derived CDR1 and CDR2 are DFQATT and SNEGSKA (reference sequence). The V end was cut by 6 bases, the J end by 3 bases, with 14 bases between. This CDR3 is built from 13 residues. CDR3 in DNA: TGCAGTGCCCTAACAGGGTTCGACACTGAAGCTTTCTTT. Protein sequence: CSALTGFDTEAFF.

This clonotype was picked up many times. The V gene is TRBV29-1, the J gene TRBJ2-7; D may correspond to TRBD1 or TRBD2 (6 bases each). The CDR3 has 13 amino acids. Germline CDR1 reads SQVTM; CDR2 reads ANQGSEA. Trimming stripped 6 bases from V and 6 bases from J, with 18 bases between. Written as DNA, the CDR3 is TGCAGCGTGCCGCATGGTAGGGGGGCCGAGCAGTACTTC. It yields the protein CSVPHGRGAEQYF.

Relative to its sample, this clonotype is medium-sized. As DNA, the CDR3 is TGCAGTGCTAGTCGAGTCAGGGGGGTCGAAAACATTCAGTACTTC. Its translation: CSASRVRGVENIQYF. The chain couples TRBV20-1 to TRBJ2-4, with D possibly TRBD1 on 7 matching bases. CDR1 is DFQATT and CDR2 is SNEGSKA in the germline V gene (reference sequence). V shed 3 bases and J shed 5 bases, with 17 bases lying between them. CDR3 length: 15 residues.

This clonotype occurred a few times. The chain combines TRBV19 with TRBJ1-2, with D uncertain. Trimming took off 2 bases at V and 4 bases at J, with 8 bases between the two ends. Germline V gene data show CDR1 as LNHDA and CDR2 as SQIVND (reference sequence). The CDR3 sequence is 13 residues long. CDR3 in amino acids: CASSISGFYGYTF. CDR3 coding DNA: TGTGCCAGTAGTATATCGGGCTTCTATGGCTACACCTTC.

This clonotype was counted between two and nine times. CDR3 sequence reads: CSAQGGIGYGYTF. The CDR3 DNA reads as TGCAGCGCCCAGGGGGGGATCGGCTATGGCTACACCTTC. J is TRBJ1-2 and V is TRBV29-1, with 7 bases matching TRBD1. V lost 7 bases, J lost 4 bases, and 9 bases stayed unmatched. This CDR3 has 13 amino acids. The germline V gene encodes CDR1 SQVTM and CDR2 ANQGSEA.

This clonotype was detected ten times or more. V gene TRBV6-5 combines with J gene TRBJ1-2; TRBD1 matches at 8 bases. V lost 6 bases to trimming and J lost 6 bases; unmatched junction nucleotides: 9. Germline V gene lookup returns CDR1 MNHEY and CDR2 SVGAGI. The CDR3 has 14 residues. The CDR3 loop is CASRETGGLNGYTF. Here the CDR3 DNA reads TGTGCCAGCAGGGAAACAGGGGGGCTTAATGGCTACACCTTC.

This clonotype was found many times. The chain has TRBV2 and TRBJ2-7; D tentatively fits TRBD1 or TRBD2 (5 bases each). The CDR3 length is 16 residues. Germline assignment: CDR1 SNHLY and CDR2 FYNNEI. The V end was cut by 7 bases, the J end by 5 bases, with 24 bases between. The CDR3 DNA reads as TGTGCCAGCAAACGAGGGTCCGGGACGGGTACTAACGAGCAGTACTTC. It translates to CASKRGSGTGTNEQYF.

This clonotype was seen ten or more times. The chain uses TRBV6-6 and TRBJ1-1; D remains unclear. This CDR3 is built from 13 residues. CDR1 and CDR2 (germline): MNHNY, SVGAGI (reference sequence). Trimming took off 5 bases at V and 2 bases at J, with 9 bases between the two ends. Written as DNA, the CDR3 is TGTGCCAGCAGTATTACAACAAACACTGAAGCTTTCTTT. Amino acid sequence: CASSITTNTEAFF.

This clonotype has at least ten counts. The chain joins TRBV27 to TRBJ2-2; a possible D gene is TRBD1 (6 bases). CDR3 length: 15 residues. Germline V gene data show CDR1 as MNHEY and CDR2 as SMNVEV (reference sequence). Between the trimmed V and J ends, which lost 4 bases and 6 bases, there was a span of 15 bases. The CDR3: CASSSLQGNPGELFF. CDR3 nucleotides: TGTGCCAGCAGTTCTTTACAGGGTAATCCCGGGGAGCTGTTTTTT.

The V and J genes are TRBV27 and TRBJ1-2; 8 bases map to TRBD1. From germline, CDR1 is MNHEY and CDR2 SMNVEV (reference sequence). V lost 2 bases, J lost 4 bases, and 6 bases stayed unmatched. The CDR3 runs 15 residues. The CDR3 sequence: CASSLIQGASYGYTF. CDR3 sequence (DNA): TGTGCCAGCAGTTTAATTCAGGGGGCCTCCTATGGCTACACCTTC.